These 13 T cell receptor beta chains originate from one sample sequenced in a study of blood T cells in healthy people across ages. It was with a sample-barcoded 5' primer and a J-beta primer mix that a second PCR of roughly 6 to 12 cycles was run. One entry per CDR3 protein, called by TCRdb with MiXCR from the 5' RACE reads. The sample yields around 850,000 distinct CDR3 sequences, 35% to 40% seen once. Sequenced material: blood. These receptors all come from a man younger than 35 in good health.

This clonotype was seen a handful of times. CDR3 DNA sequence: TGTGCCAGCAGCTTAGAGCGAGCCGGGACAGGGGGCCTGACCAAAAACATTCAGTACTTC. Translated, it gives CASSLERAGTGGLTKNIQYF. V usage is TRBV11-2 and J usage is TRBJ2-4; TRBD1 matches at 12 bases. Germline-derived CDR1 and CDR2 are SGHAT and FQNNGV. J was trimmed by 2 bases and V by 0 bases; bases with no gene match: 11. The CDR3 sequence is 20 residues long.

The chain combines TRBV12-3 or TRBV12-4 with TRBJ2-5; 12 bases fit TRBD1. With V trimmed by 4 bases and J by 3 bases, 3 bases remained unmatched. The CDR3 runs 15 residues. CDR3 protein: CASSSGTGGEETQYF. CDR3 bases: TGTGCCAGCAGTTCCGGGACAGGGGGCGAAGAGACCCAGTACTTC.

This clonotype has just one count. This chain joins TRBV14 and TRBJ1-1, with D perhaps TRBD1 (5 bases). Trimming took 6 bases from V and 1 from J, leaving 18 bases between them. Germline values: CDR1 SGHDN, CDR2 FVKESK. CDR3 length: 16 amino acids. CDR3 in amino acids: CASSPFSGGTNTEAFF. CDR3 nucleotides: TGTGCCAGCAGTCCTTTTTCGGGGGGGACGAACACTGAAGCTTTCTTT.

The V and J genes are TRBV6-2 or TRBV6-3 and TRBJ2-7; no clear D. The germline V gene encodes CDR1 MNHEY and CDR2 SVGEGT. This CDR3 comprises 13 residues. Trimming left V 5 bases short and J 2 bases short, with 10 bases between. This CDR3 reads CASSTNRAYEQYF. The DNA of the CDR3 is TGTGCCAGCAGTACTAACAGAGCCTACGAGCAGTACTTC.

This clonotype was counted a few times. The rearrangement links TRBV10-3 to TRBJ2-7; 10 positions agree with TRBD2. The V segment lost 10 bases and the J segment 2 bases; nucleotides outside the gene matches: 8. CDR3 length: 14 amino acids. In germline, CDR1 is ENHRY, CDR2 SYGVKD. In DNA form, the CDR3 reads TGTGCCACCCTAGCCGGGACTAGCGCCTACGAGCAGTACTTC. This codes for CATLAGTSAYEQYF.

The chain combines TRBV5-5 with TRBJ2-7; TRBD1 matches 11 bases. Germline V gene lookup returns CDR1 SGHKS and CDR2 YYEKEE (reference sequence). V was clipped by 4 bases and J by 4 bases; unmatched bases: 10. CDR3 length equals 16 residues. As DNA, the CDR3 is TGTGCCAGCAGCACGCGGAGGACAGGGGGCCCATACGAGCAGTACTTC. This encodes CASSTRRTGGPYEQYF.

The chain has TRBV18 and TRBJ2-3, with unresolved D. The germline CDR1 and CDR2 sequences are KGHSH and LQKENI. The CDR3 contains 13 residues. Between the trimmed V and J ends, which lost 7 bases and 4 bases, there was a span of 12 bases. The CDR3 DNA sequence: TGTGCCAGCTTAGCCCGGCAGGCAGATACGCAGTATTTT. It yields the protein CASLARQADTQYF.

This clonotype has more than one count but fewer than ten. The genes are TRBV27 and TRBJ2-6; D remains unclear. This CDR3 has 14 amino acids. V lost 8 bases to trimming and J lost 1 base, with 9 bases between them. The germline V gene has CDR1 MNHEY and CDR2 SMNVEV (reference sequence). The CDR3, as DNA: TGTGCCAGCGACCCCGTTTCTGGGGCCAACGTCCTGACTTTC. Translation gives CASDPVSGANVLTF.

In this sample, this clonotype turned up many times. V is TRBV7-6 and J is TRBJ2-5, with 14 bases matching TRBD2. Germline CDR1 SGHVS, CDR2 FNYEAQ. The CDR3 length is 18 residues. V lost 4 bases and J lost 0; bases outside the gene matches: 7. The CDR3 nucleotides are TGTGCCAGCAGCTCTCGACTAGCGGGGGGGAGGTACCAAGAGACCCAGTACTTC. Translation gives CASSSRLAGGRYQETQYF.

The chain carries TRBV29-1 and TRBJ2-1, with D uncertain. From germline, CDR1 is SQVTM and CDR2 ANQGSEA. This CDR3 comprises 11 residues. Trimming pared 6 bases from V and 9 bases from J, leaving 12 bases between. CDR3 region: CSVPNNSEQFF. CDR3 bases: TGCAGCGTCCCCAACAACAGTGAGCAGTTCTTC.

The rearrangement links TRBV12-3 or TRBV12-4 to TRBJ2-3; 7 bases line up with TRBD2. V dropped 5 bases and J dropped 8; count of bases not matched to a gene: 7. The CDR3 totals 13 residues. The CDR3 region is CASSKLAIGTQYF. The CDR3 DNA sequence: TGTGCCAGCAGTAAACTAGCGATTGGTACGCAGTATTTT.

The chain recombines TRBV20-1 with TRBJ2-5; D not certain. This CDR3 comprises 12 residues. V lost 3 bases and J 4 bases, leaving 9 bases between the germline ends. From germline, CDR1 is DFQATT and CDR2 SNEGSKA (reference sequence). The CDR3 region has the DNA TGCAGTGCTAGGGCTTTCTCAGAGACCCAGTACTTC. It is translated as CSARAFSETQYF.

The V gene is TRBV15, the J gene TRBJ1-1, with 7 nucleotides matching TRBD1. J gave up 6 bases and V 4 bases, and 11 bases lay outside the gene matches. The CDR3 covers 15 residues. In germline, CDR1 is LNHNV, CDR2 YYDKDF (reference sequence). The CDR3 loop is CATSIRQGVHPEAFF. DNA for the CDR3: TGTGCCACCAGCATACGACAGGGCGTTCACCCTGAAGCTTTCTTT.